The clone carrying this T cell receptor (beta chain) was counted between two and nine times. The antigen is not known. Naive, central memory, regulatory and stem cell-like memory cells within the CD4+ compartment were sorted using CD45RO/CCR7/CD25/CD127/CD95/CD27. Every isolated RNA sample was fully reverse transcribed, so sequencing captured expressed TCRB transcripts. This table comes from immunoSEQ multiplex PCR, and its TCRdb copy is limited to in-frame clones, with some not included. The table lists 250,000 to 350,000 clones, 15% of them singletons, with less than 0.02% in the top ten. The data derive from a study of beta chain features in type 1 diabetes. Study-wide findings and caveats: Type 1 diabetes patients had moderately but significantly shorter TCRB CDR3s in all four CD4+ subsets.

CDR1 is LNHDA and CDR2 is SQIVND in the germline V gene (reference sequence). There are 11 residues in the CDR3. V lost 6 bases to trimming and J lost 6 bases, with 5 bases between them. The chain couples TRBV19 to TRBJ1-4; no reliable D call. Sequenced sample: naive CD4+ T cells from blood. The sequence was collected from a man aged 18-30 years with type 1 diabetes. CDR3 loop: CASRNYEKLFF. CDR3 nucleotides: TGTGCCAGTAGGAACTATGAAAAACTGTTTTTT.